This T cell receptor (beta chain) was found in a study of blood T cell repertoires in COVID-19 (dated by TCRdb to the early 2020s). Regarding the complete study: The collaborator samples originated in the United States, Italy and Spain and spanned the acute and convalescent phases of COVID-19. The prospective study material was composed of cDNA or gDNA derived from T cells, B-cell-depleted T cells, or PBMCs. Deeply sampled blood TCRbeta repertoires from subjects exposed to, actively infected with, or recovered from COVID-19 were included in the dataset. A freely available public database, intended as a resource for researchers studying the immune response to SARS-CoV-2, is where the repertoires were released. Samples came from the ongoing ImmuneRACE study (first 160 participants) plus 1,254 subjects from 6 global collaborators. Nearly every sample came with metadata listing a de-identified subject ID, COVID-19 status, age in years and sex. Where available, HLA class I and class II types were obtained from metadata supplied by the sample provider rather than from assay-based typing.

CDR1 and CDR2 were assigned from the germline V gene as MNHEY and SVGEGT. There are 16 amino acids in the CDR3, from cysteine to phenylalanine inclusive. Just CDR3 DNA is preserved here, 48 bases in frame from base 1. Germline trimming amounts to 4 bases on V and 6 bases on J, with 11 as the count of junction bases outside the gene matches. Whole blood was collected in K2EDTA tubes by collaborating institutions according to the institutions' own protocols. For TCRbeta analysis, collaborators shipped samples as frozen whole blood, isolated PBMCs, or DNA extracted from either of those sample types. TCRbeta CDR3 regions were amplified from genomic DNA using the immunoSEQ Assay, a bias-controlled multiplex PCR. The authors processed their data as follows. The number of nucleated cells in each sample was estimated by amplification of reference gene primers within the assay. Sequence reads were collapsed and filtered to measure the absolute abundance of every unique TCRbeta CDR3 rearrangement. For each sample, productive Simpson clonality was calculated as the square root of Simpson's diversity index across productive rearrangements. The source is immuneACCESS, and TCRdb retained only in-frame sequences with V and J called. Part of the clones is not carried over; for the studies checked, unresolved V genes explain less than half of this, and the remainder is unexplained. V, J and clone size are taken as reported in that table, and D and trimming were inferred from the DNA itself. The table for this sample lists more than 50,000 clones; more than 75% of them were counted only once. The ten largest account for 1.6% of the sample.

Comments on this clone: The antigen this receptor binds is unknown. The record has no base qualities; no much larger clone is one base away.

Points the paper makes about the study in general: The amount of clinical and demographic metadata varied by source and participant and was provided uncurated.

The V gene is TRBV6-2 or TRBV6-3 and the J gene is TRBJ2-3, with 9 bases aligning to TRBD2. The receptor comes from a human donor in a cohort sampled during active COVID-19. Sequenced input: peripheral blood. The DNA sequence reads TGTGCCAGCAGTTTGGGCGGGAGGGCCTTAGTGGATACGCAGTATTTT. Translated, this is CASSLGGRALVDTQYF.